The 10 T cell receptor beta chains below all came from one sample that was sequenced in a study of blood T cells in healthy people across ages. The use of a sample-barcoded 5' primer and a J-beta primer mix characterized a second PCR of 7 to 11 cycles. One entry per CDR3 protein, called by TCRdb with MiXCR from the 5' RACE reads. The repertoire holds 1,300,000 or so distinct CDR3 sequences, with roughly 64% as singletons. Material: blood. The receptor source for this set is a man aged 18 to 30 in good health.

About this clonotype itself: Relative to the germline gene, one junction end is altered; a read error may explain this. This rearrangement joins TRBV3-1 to TRBJ1-2, with D possibly being TRBD1 (6 bases). CDR1 is LGHDT and CDR2 is YNNKEL in the germline V gene (reference sequence). The CDR3 is made up of 14 amino acids. In DNA form, the CDR3 reads TGTGCCAGCAGCCAAGGCGGGGGCTGGTATGGCTACGCCTTC. It encodes CASSQGGGWYGYAF.

This clonotype has a handful of counts. The chain links TRBV27 to TRBJ1-1; 7 bases map to TRBD1. The CDR3 is 16 amino acids. V lost 6 bases to trimming and J lost 3 bases; unmatched junction nucleotides: 13. Germline assignment: CDR1 MNHEY and CDR2 SMNVEV (reference sequence). This CDR3 reads CASSPREGAMDTEAFF. In DNA form, the CDR3 reads TGTGCCAGCAGCCCTCGGGAGGGGGCGATGGACACTGAAGCTTTCTTT.

The V call is TRBV20-1, the J call TRBJ2-2; 9 bases align to TRBD2. The CDR3 runs 13 residues. V shed 5 bases, J shed 6 bases, and the junction held 4 bases outside the gene matches. From germline, CDR1 is DFQATT and CDR2 SNEGSKA (reference sequence). The DNA of the CDR3 is TGCAGTGCTGGGGGACTAGCCGCCGGGGAGCTGTTTTTT. It yields the protein CSAGGLAAGELFF.

This chain links TRBV20-1 with TRBJ2-1; the match to TRBD2 covers 9 bases. CDR1 is DFQATT, CDR2 SNEGSKA, per germline (reference sequence). The CDR3 runs to 14 residues. V dropped 3 bases and J dropped 6; count of bases not matched to a gene: 6. The CDR3 bases are TGCAGTGCTAGGCAGCGGGAGGCGGTCAATGAGCAGTTCTTC. Encoded protein: CSARQREAVNEQFF.

This chain links TRBV14 with TRBJ1-1; D remains ambiguous. Germline CDR1 and CDR2: SGHDN and FVKESK. This CDR3 spans 14 amino acids. Trimming took 1 base from V and 5 from J, leaving 11 bases between them. CDR3 loop: CASSQARSGTEAFF. CDR3 DNA: TGTGCCAGCAGCCAAGCACGGTCGGGGACTGAAGCTTTCTTT.

J is TRBJ2-1 and V is TRBV4-1; 8 positions match TRBD2. In germline, CDR1 is MGHRA, CDR2 YSYEKL. The CDR3 runs to 15 residues. With V trimmed by 1 base and J by 10 bases, 9 bases remained unmatched. The CDR3 region has the DNA TGCGCCAGCAGCCAAGGTCCGCGGGGGGTAAGGGAGCAGTTCTTC. This translates into CASSQGPRGVREQFF.

V usage is TRBV14 and J usage is TRBJ2-7, with D possibly TRBD2 on 5 matching bases. The germline V and J ends were trimmed by 2 bases and 0 bases, with 11 bases remaining between them. Per the germline V gene, CDR1 is SGHDN and CDR2 is FVKESK. The CDR3 spans 15 residues. The DNA for the CDR3 is TGTGCCAGCAGCCAACGGGCTAGCTTCTCCTACGAGCAGTACTTC. Amino acids: CASSQRASFSYEQYF.

This sequence joins TRBV2 and TRBJ2-5; D is perhaps TRBD2 (5 bases). The better agreement between TRBJ2-7 and the DNA end casts doubt on the J call. The germline V gene encodes CDR1 SNHLY and CDR2 FYNNEI. This CDR3 has 14 amino acids. CDR3 DNA: TGTGCCAGCGTTGGACTCCTTATGGGCTACGAGCAGTACTTC. This codes for CASVGLLMGYEQYF.

The V and J genes are TRBV4-1 and TRBJ2-1, with 7 bases fitting TRBD2. This CDR3 spans 19 amino acids. V gave up 1 base and J gave up 4 bases; unmatched junction bases: 16. The V gene's germline CDR1 is MGHRA and CDR2 YSYEKL. CDR3 residues: CASSQGPPYSSGNYNEQFF. CDR3 nucleotides: TGCGCCAGCAGCCAAGGCCCGCCCTACTCTAGCGGAAATTACAATGAGCAGTTCTTC.

The chain employs TRBV20-1 and TRBJ1-2; 7 bases are a match to TRBD1. CDR3 length: 15 residues. The J segment lost 0 bases and the V segment lost 5 bases, leaving 9 bases of the junction unmatched. CDR1 is DFQATT, CDR2 SNEGSKA, per germline (reference sequence). CDR3 sequence: CSADDPGQTNYGYTF. DNA of the CDR3: TGCAGTGCTGACGATCCGGGACAGACTAACTATGGCTACACCTTC.